Sequencing of this T cell receptor beta chain was carried out in a study of T cells in Graves' hyperthyroidism and ophthalmopathy. This clonotype came up many times. PBMCs came from 10 ml fresh peripheral blood. TCR beta CDR3 regions were amplified from RNA transcripts. An initial round of RT-PCR targeting the TCR CDR3 relied on the HTBI primer set. One entry per CDR3 protein results from TCRdb running MiXCR on the multiplex PCR reads. The repertoire holds approximately 420,000 distinct CDR3 sequences, with around 14% as singletons. CDR3 size: 13 residues. The germline V gene has CDR1 SGHRS and CDR2 YFSETQ. With 1 base removed from V and 5 bases from J, the gap between germline ends came to 6 bases.

This chain connects TRBV5-1 to TRBJ1-4; D unresolved. The receptor comes from a woman in her thirties with Graves' hyperthyroidism. The sample consisted of blood. CDR3 nucleotides: TGCGCCAGCAGCTTGTCCGCCAATGAAAAACTGTTTTTT. It is translated as CASSLSANEKLFF.